This T cell receptor (beta chain) comes out of a study of blood T cell repertoires in COVID-19. Study summary: Sites across the United States, Italy and Spain contributed samples from acute and convalescent COVID-19.

Germline assignment: CDR1 MDHEN and CDR2 SYDVKM. The ends lost 2 bases at V and 6 bases at J; junction bases unmatched: 5. The CDR3 has 15 residues. Assay: immunoSEQ multiplex PCR; the TCRdb copy retains only in-frame clones and omits some. The repertoire holds under 250,000 clones, with approximately 90% as singletons. The receptor was isolated from a man aged 18 to 29 with active or convalescent COVID-19. The gene calls are TRBV28 and TRBJ1-5; 9 bases line up with TRBD1. Sequenced input: peripheral blood. The CDR3 nucleotides are TGTGCCAGCAGTTTACACACAGGGGGCGTTCAGCCCCAGCATTTT. Residues: CASSLHTGGVQPQHF.